This TCR beta chain emerged from a study of regulatory T cells in long-lasting Graves disease (dated by TCRdb to about 2021). Regarding the study in general: Persistent Graves' disease was defined as persistently positive TSH receptor autoantibodies together with antithyroid drug treatment for over 5 years. Persistent Graves' disease patients in the clinical cohort had taken antithyroid drugs for approximately ten years on average. Peripheral blood TCR sequencing and RNA sequencing compared persistent Graves' disease patients with newly diagnosed Graves' disease patients. The study took place in China and was registered as a clinical trial. A total of around 33 samples were covered by TCR sequencing, comprising roughly 13 persistent and 20 or so newly diagnosed Graves' disease patients.

Overall study results and their limits: Lower TCR Shannon entropy and fewer highly expanded clones were observed in persistent Graves' disease patients than in newly diagnosed patients, which suggested clonal expansion. A larger number of public clonotypes was shared among persistent patients (around 3,000) than among newly diagnosed patients (over 850). Sequencing and analysis were restricted to the TCR beta chain. Because the primary lesion, thyroid tissue, could not be accessed, the study looked at peripheral blood alone. Preferential use of TRBV28, TRBJ1-2 and TRBJ2-5 was observed in persistent disease, whereas TRBV20-1 and TRBJ2-1 were favored in newly diagnosed disease. The authors noted that the small sample size was a limitation that may lower accuracy.

What the time point label conveys for this sample: persistent/refractory GD, antithyroid drugs over 5 years with positive TRAb. For both TCR sequencing and RNA sequencing, RNA was extracted from PBMCs using TRIzol. The diagnosis of Graves' disease was made according to American Thyroid Association guidelines. Patients were recruited from an endocrinology department in Xi'an, China. Each patient gave roughly 8.4 milliliters of peripheral blood, collected in an EDTA anticoagulant tube. Ficoll Paque Plus density gradient separation was used to isolate PBMCs, and no additional T cell sorting was done. An Agilent 2100 Bioanalyzer and agarose gel were used to assess RNA quality, and a NanoDrop 2000 was used to measure RNA concentration. The library was prepared using multiplex PCR. For sequencing, an Illumina HiSeq 4000 was employed. CDR3 regions were amplified by Arm-PCR with iRepertoire HTBI primers to construct TCR beta libraries. Before sequencing, the PCR products underwent gel purification. Turning to the authors' computational methods: Gene usage analysis of CDR3 amino acid clonotypes used the roughly 62 TRBV and about 13 TRBJ segments found across samples. Filtered high-quality paired reads were merged into contigs using COPE and FqMerger. BLAST was used to align contigs to IMGT TRBV, TRBD and TRBJ reference genes, and CDR3 was defined according to IMGT. Any clonotype with a frequency above 0.1% was classified as a highly expanded clone. Shannon entropy served as the measure of repertoire diversity, while the Gini coefficient captured V-J evenness. A clonotype found in more than one individual was treated as public. TCRdb reprocessing: public reads trimmed at Q25 with fastp, clones called with MiXCR, in-frame beta chains kept. Rows are combined by CDR3 protein, so each entry shows the most common genes and DNA. TCRdb assigned the V and J calls; the authors' analysis was not used. Here the sample has about 340,000 distinct CDR3 sequences; around a fifth occur a single time. Together, the top ten hold roughly 27% of the sample.

In the germline V gene, CDR1 corresponds to SGHRS and CDR2 to YFSETQ. Including cysteine and phenylalanine, the CDR3 has 15 amino acids. The CDR3 DNA has 45 bases and is translated from base 1. The germline V and J ends show losses of 4 bases and 3 bases respectively, and no gene match explains 7 bases of the junction. This clonotype has at least ten counts. Its antigen target is currently unknown. One base away there is no much larger clone; base qualities are not given. The receptor was isolated from a female donor with Graves disease. The chain is encoded by TRBV5-1 joined to TRBJ2-7, with 10 bases aligning to TRBD1. The sample in question was peripheral blood mononuclear cells (PBMCs), obtained when the disease was refractory, from a patient treated with antithyroid drugs. The DNA sequence follows: TGCGCCAGCAGCCAGACCGGGACAGGGGTCTACGAGCAGTACTTC. The translation is CASSQTGTGVYEQYF. When the CDR3 is completed using the reference TRBV5-1 and TRBJ2-7 genes on either side, the full variable domain is KAGVTQTPRYLIKTRGQQVTLSCSPISGHRSVSWYQQTPGQGLQFLFEYFSETQRNKGNFPGRFSGRQFSNSRSEMNVSTLELGDSALYLCASSQTGTGVYEQYFGPGTRLTVT.